This T cell receptor (beta chain) was identified during a study of identical twins. Germline CDR1 MDHEN, CDR2 SYDVKM. The CDR3 totals 15 residues. V was cut by 5 bases and J by 6 bases, with 17 bases left in between. Template switching supplied a universal primer site; unique molecular identifiers were carried on the cDNA. In TCRdb, the 5' RACE reads were re-called with MiXCR into one record per CDR3 protein. The sample yields 200,000 to 250,000 distinct CDR3 sequences, less than 8% seen once. In addition, the sample was reused for a study of yellow fever vaccine responses in identical twins. That work adds: Twins reportedly showed a vaccine T cell response that seemed partly convergent and partly personalized.

The receptor was derived from a woman between 18 and 30 years old in good health. This sequence joins TRBV28 and TRBJ2-1; possibly TRBD1 for D (6 bases). Sequencing used memory (CD45RO+) T cells sorted from blood. The CDR3 here is CASSPGAPESNEQFF. DNA of the CDR3: TGTGCCAGCAGTCCAGGGGCTCCAGAGAGCAATGAGCAGTTCTTC.